Listed here are 31 T cell receptor beta chains from one sample, sequenced in a study of T cell responses to AZD1222 COVID-19 vaccine. The data were produced by immunoSEQ multiplex PCR, yet TCRdb's version contains in-frame clones alone and is incomplete. The sample holds roughly 120,000 clones; 70% to 90% are singletons and the top ten take approximately 1.5%. The starting material was peripheral blood, obtained on day 0 of AZD1222 vaccination. The receptor set was obtained from an adult in good health.

The chain carries TRBV28 and TRBJ1-4, with TRBD1 as a possible D gene (6 bases). There are 15 residues in the CDR3. The V end lost 3 bases, the J end lost 3 bases, and 11 bases lay between the germline ends. In germline, CDR1 is MDHEN, CDR2 SYDVKM. CDR3 DNA: TGTGCCAGCAGTTTGGGGGGGGCGGCTAATGAAAAACTGTTTTTT. It translates to CASSLGGAANEKLFF.

This clone came up once. The V call is TRBV6-6, the J call TRBJ2-4; D is unresolved. This CDR3 comprises 16 residues. Germline V CDR1 and CDR2: MNHNY, SVGAGI (reference sequence). V gave up 5 bases and J gave up 6 bases, with 20 bases separating them. CDR3 protein: CASSLTADRVGNIQYF. The CDR3 nucleotides read TGTGCCAGCAGTCTCACGGCCGATAGGGTGGGAAACATTCAGTACTTC.

The rearrangement links TRBV19 to TRBJ2-7; no firm D call. CDR3 length: 13 amino acids. Deletions cut 3 bases from V and 7 bases from J, with 13 bases between. Germline CDR1 and CDR2: LNHDA and SQIVND (reference sequence). The DNA of the CDR3 is TGTGCCAGTAGTATTTCCAGCGCCGGGGAGCAGTACTTC. Its protein is CASSISSAGEQYF.

V and J are TRBV7-6 and TRBJ2-5; TRBD2 matches at 16 bases. This CDR3 comprises 16 residues. The V gene's germline CDR1 is SGHVS and CDR2 FNYEAQ. Trimming took 7 bases from V and 6 from J; bases not matched to a gene: 8. The CDR3 DNA reads as TGTGCCAGCATGGGACTAGCGGGAGGGCGGGTGAAGACCCAGTACTTC. It is translated as CASMGLAGGRVKTQYF.

The chain couples TRBV5-4 to TRBJ1-6; D not resolved. Trimming removed 1 base at V and 7 bases at J, with 15 bases between. Germline-derived CDR1 and CDR2 are SGHNT and YYREEE (reference sequence). The CDR3 length is 16 residues. DNA for the CDR3: TGTGCCAGCAGCTTGAATGTAGGTCGTCGGAATTCACCCCTCCACTTT. Its protein product is CASSLNVGRRNSPLHF.

This rearrangement joins TRBV24-1 to TRBJ2-1; either TRBD1 or TRBD2 may supply D (5 bases each). The V gene lost 4 bases and the J gene lost 7 bases, with 19 bases spanning the gap. Germline CDR1 KGHDR, CDR2 SFDVKD. The CDR3 loop spans 16 amino acids. This CDR3 is CATSDPGTEPKNEQFF. The CDR3 nucleotides are TGTGCCACCAGTGACCCGGGGACGGAGCCTAAGAATGAGCAGTTCTTC.

This sequence joins TRBV4-1 and TRBJ2-6; unclear D gene. The CDR3 consists of 16 residues. Between the trimmed V and J ends, which lost 1 base and 0 bases, there was a span of 7 bases. Germline V gene lookup returns CDR1 MGHRA and CDR2 YSYEKL. CDR3 sequence: CASSQVPSSGANVLTF. CDR3 nucleotide sequence: TGCGCCAGCAGCCAAGTACCCAGCTCTGGGGCCAACGTCCTGACTTTC.

The chain joins TRBV7-6 to TRBJ2-2; no clear D. CDR1 and CDR2 (germline): SGHVS, FNYEAQ. The V gene lost 1 base and the J gene lost 6 bases, with 12 bases spanning the gap. The CDR3 consists of 15 residues. The CDR3 protein is CASSLGGLGAGELFF. The CDR3 region has the DNA TGTGCCAGCAGCTTAGGAGGCCTAGGTGCCGGGGAGCTGTTTTTT.

V gene TRBV28 combines with J gene TRBJ2-4; a possible D gene is TRBD1 (6 bases). V dropped 6 bases and J dropped 0 bases, with 15 bases sitting between them. Germline assignment: CDR1 MDHEN and CDR2 SYDVKM. CDR3 length equals 16 residues. The CDR3 region is CASSTQTGVAKNIQYF. The CDR3 coding sequence is TGTGCCAGCAGCACCCAGACAGGAGTAGCCAAAAACATTCAGTACTTC.

The chain has TRBV19 and TRBJ2-7; 8 bases fit TRBD1. The length of the CDR3 is 14 residues. The ends lost 6 bases at V and 3 bases at J; junction bases unmatched: 7. Germline V gene lookup returns CDR1 LNHDA and CDR2 SQIVND (reference sequence). In DNA, the CDR3 is TGTGCCAGTAGCCATGGACAGGGAGACTACGAGCAGTACTTC. Amino acids: CASSHGQGDYEQYF.

The V call is TRBV4-2, the J call TRBJ2-5, with no clear D. There are 17 residues in the CDR3. V shed 1 base and J shed 1 base, with 16 bases lying between them. The V gene's germline CDR1 is LGHNA and CDR2 YNFKEQ. The CDR3 protein is CASSQVLQPAFQETQYF. The CDR3 DNA sequence: TGTGCCAGCAGCCAAGTATTGCAGCCGGCCTTCCAAGAGACCCAGTACTTC.

The rearrangement links TRBV15 to TRBJ1-3; D gene ambiguous. Germline V gives CDR1 LNHNV, CDR2 YYDKDF (reference sequence). There are 12 residues in the CDR3. Trimming removed 8 bases from V and 0 bases from J, with 5 bases in between. The CDR3 DNA reads as TGTGCCACCCAGAGCTCTGGAAACACCATATATTTT. Translating gives CATQSSGNTIYF.

This clone has a single count. The chain couples TRBV20-1 to TRBJ1-5; perhaps TRBD1 as D (5 bases). CDR3 length: 13 residues. Germline CDR1 and CDR2: DFQATT and SNEGSKA (reference sequence). V was pared by 3 bases and J by 6 bases, with 12 bases between. The CDR3 spells CSASEAGSQPQHF. The CDR3 nucleotides read TGCAGTGCTAGTGAGGCAGGGAGTCAGCCCCAGCATTTT.

The chain is built from TRBV6-5 and TRBJ1-5, with 8 bases that match TRBD1. Germline trimming cut 7 bases from V and 10 bases from J; bases unmatched to any gene: 15. This CDR3 spans 15 amino acids. Germline-derived CDR1 and CDR2 are MNHEY and SVGAGI. CDR3 bases: TGTGCCAGCATTCAGGGGGCTCAGTTGAATGGACCCCAGCATTTT. Amino acids: CASIQGAQLNGPQHF.

The gene calls are TRBV29-1 and TRBJ1-1; D is undetermined. Germline V CDR1 and CDR2: SQVTM, ANQGSEA. The CDR3 runs to 14 residues. The V and J ends lost 6 bases and 4 bases respectively, with 18 bases between them. The CDR3 sequence is CSVGLQQVGTEAFF. CDR3 nucleotides: TGCAGCGTAGGACTCCAGCAGGTGGGCACTGAAGCTTTCTTT.

This chain uses TRBV6-5 with TRBJ2-1; TRBD1 matches 7 bases. CDR1 is MNHEY, CDR2 SVGAGI, per germline. This CDR3 comprises 15 residues. The ends lost 6 bases at V and 8 bases at J; junction bases unmatched: 13. For the CDR3, the DNA is TGTGCCAGCAGCTTAGGACAGGTGGTAGGTGATGAGCAGTTCTTC. This encodes CASSLGQVVGDEQFF.

The chain links TRBV7-9 to TRBJ1-3, with D unresolved. Trimming removed 1 base at V and 4 bases at J, with 11 bases between. Looked up from germline, CDR1 is SEHNR and CDR2 is FQNEAQ (reference sequence). The CDR3 totals 15 residues. The CDR3 loop is CASSLGGSLGNTIYF. CDR3 sequence (DNA): TGTGCCAGCAGCTTAGGTGGAAGCCTCGGAAACACCATATATTTT.

This clone showed up just a few times. The rearrangement uses TRBV24-1 and TRBJ2-6; 8 bases line up with TRBD1. The CDR3 loop spans 18 amino acids. V dropped 4 bases and J dropped 3; count of bases not matched to a gene: 10. Looked up from germline, CDR1 is KGHDR and CDR2 is SFDVKD. In DNA form, the CDR3 reads TGTGCCACCAGTGACCAGAGGACAGGGCCCCTTGGGGCCAACGTCCTGACTTTC. Its protein product is CATSDQRTGPLGANVLTF.

The rearrangement joins TRBV15 to TRBJ1-2; no definite D call. The germline gives CDR1 LNHNV, CDR2 YYDKDF (reference sequence). Trimming took 5 bases from V and 3 from J, leaving 16 bases between them. The CDR3 consists of 15 residues. The CDR3 here is CATSARITDYYGYTF. The CDR3 region has the DNA TGTGCCACCAGCGCGAGGATCACAGACTACTATGGCTACACCTTC. The full variable domain, in which reference TRBV15 and TRBJ1-2 provide the parts outside the CDR3, is DAMVIQNPRYQVTQFGKPVTLSCSQTLNHNVMYWYQQKSSQAPKLLFHYYDKDFNNEADTPDNFQSRRPNTSFCFLDIRSPGLGDTAMYLCATSARITDYYGYTFGSGTRLTVV.

This chain links TRBV7-3 with TRBJ1-2, with TRBD1 matching over 8 bases. The trim removed 2 bases at V and 6 bases at J, leaving 5 bases unmatched. Germline CDR1 SGHTA, CDR2 FQGTGA. This CDR3 has 14 amino acids. CDR3 bases: TGTGCCAGCAGCTTACGCGGGACAGGTGATGGCTACACCTTC. This encodes CASSLRGTGDGYTF.

The genes are TRBV5-1 and TRBJ2-6; the match to TRBD1 covers 10 bases. Per germline, CDR1 SGHRS and CDR2 YFSETQ. V trimming: 2 bases; J trimming: 1 base; junction bases outside the gene matches: 3. CDR3 size: 17 residues. As DNA, the CDR3 is TGCGCCAGCAGCTTTGACAGGGGGCTATCTGGGGCCAACGTCCTGACTTTC. It yields the protein CASSFDRGLSGANVLTF.

Regarding this clone: Just one base apart from a much larger clone, this may be a read error. The chain is built from TRBV6-5 and TRBJ2-2; no clear D. Germline lookup yields CDR1 MNHEY and CDR2 SVGAGI. V was cut by 2 bases and J by 3 bases, with 4 bases left in between. The CDR3 extends over 13 amino acids. The CDR3 is CASSYRDTGELFF. CDR3 DNA sequence: TGTGCCAGCAGTTACAGGGACACCGGGGAGCTGTTTTTT.

The chain combines TRBV24-1 with TRBJ2-2; no firm D call. CDR3 length equals 14 residues. Trimming pared 9 bases from V and 1 base from J, leaving 11 bases between. CDR1 is KGHDR and CDR2 is SFDVKD in the germline V gene. The CDR3, as DNA: TGTGCCACCCAAGGTTTGCGGAACACCGGGGAGCTGTTTTTT. Protein: CATQGLRNTGELFF.

The chain joins TRBV5-4 to TRBJ2-2; D not resolved. This CDR3 has 13 residues. V dropped 3 bases and J dropped 7 bases, with 10 bases sitting between them. Germline-derived CDR1 and CDR2 are SGHNT and YYREEE (reference sequence). The CDR3: CASSSRWGGELFF. The CDR3 DNA reads as TGTGCCAGCAGCTCTCGGTGGGGCGGGGAGCTGTTTTTT.

The chain links TRBV5-1 to TRBJ1-2, with TRBD1 as a possible D gene (5 bases). CDR3 size: 14 residues. Trimming took off 3 bases at V and 4 bases at J, with 13 bases between the two ends. In germline, CDR1 is SGHRS, CDR2 YFSETQ. The CDR3 region has the DNA TGCGCCAGCAGCTCAGGACGGGGCGGCTATGGCTACACCTTC. Protein product: CASSSGRGGYGYTF.

The chain employs TRBV11-3 and TRBJ2-3; D may correspond to TRBD1 or TRBD2 (5 bases each). The CDR3 consists of 13 residues. The germline V and J ends were trimmed by 5 bases and 7 bases, with 13 bases remaining between them. Germline CDR1 and CDR2: SGHNT and YENEEA. The CDR3 loop reads CASSLGEGYTQYF. CDR3 DNA: TGTGCCAGCAGCCTGGGCGAGGGGTATACGCAGTATTTT.

This clone was recorded once. The chain links TRBV7-2 to TRBJ2-1; 12 bases match TRBD2. Germline CDR1 and CDR2: SGHTA and FQGNSA. The trim removed 6 bases at V and 9 bases at J, leaving 9 bases unmatched. The CDR3 has 15 amino acids. This CDR3 reads CASRRLAGGDTEQFF. CDR3 DNA sequence: TGTGCCAGCAGGCGTCTAGCGGGAGGGGACACTGAGCAGTTCTTC.

Remarks on this clone: One end of the junction fails to match germline, which may point to a read error. CDR3 loop: CASSLGTGEINF. CDR3 bases: TGTGCCAGCAGCTTAGGGACAGGGGAAATTAACTTT. J is TRBJ1-1 and V is TRBV7-9; the match to TRBD1 covers 9 bases. The CDR3 is 12 amino acids. Germline CDR1 reads SEHNR; CDR2 reads FQNEAQ (reference sequence).

The chain joins TRBV6-5 to TRBJ2-3; 12 nucleotides line up with TRBD2. Germline V gene lookup returns CDR1 MNHEY and CDR2 SVGAGI. The CDR3 spans 14 residues. V trimming: 6 bases; J trimming: 6 bases; junction bases outside the gene matches: 4. The DNA for the CDR3 is TGTGCCAGCAGCCTAGCGGGAGGGTTTGATACGCAGTATTTT. Its translation: CASSLAGGFDTQYF.

CDR3 loop: CASSPTSLDSPLHF. The CDR3 DNA sequence: TGTGCCAGCAGCCCCACGTCCTTGGATTCACCCCTCCACTTT. The chain couples TRBV5-4 to TRBJ1-6; D unclear. The V gene's germline CDR1 is SGHNT and CDR2 YYREEE (reference sequence). This CDR3 spans 14 amino acids. The V and J ends lost 4 bases and 8 bases respectively, with 13 bases between them.

CDR3 sequence (DNA): TGTGCCATCAGTGATGCTAGGAGAACAACAGATACGCAGTATTTT. It yields the protein CAISDARRTTDTQYF. The chain recombines TRBV10-3 with TRBJ2-3; no reliable D call. The CDR3 loop spans 15 amino acids. Germline V gene sequence: CDR1 ENHRY, CDR2 SYGVKD. V dropped 3 bases and J dropped 3 bases, with 13 bases sitting between them.